These 32 T cell receptor beta chains originate from one sample sequenced in a study of shared clonotypes between healthy human individuals. Sequencing was performed with immunoSEQ multiplex PCR; in TCRdb, only in-frame clones are kept and a portion is missing. Of fewer than 3 million clones listed, under 95% are singletons. Sequenced input: naive CD4+ T cells from PBMCs. Subset denoted: CD45RA+ positively selected. The receptors derive from a man aged 18 to 30 in good health. Some clones in this sample may be carry-over from other donors' samples.

The V call is TRBV30, the J call TRBJ1-4; D not certain. CDR3 length: 16 residues. V was trimmed by 0 bases and J by 1 base, leaving 12 bases between them. CDR1 is GTSNPN and CDR2 is SVGIG in the germline V gene (reference sequence). Here the CDR3 reads CAWSVWGRRTNEKLFF. Here the CDR3 DNA reads TGTGCCTGGAGTGTTTGGGGAAGGAGAACTAATGAAAAACTGTTTTTT.

The chain links TRBV5-5 to TRBJ2-2; perhaps TRBD2 as D (6 bases). CDR1 SGHKS and CDR2 YYEKEE come from the germline V gene (reference sequence). The ends were cut back, 2 bases at V and 6 bases at J, with 8 bases in the middle. CDR3 length: 13 residues. The CDR3 is CASSFWGAGELFF. In DNA form, the CDR3 reads TGTGCCAGCAGCTTCTGGGGGGCCGGGGAGCTGTTTTTT.

This chain uses TRBV2 with TRBJ2-5; no clear D gene. The CDR3 contains 12 residues. CDR1 is SNHLY and CDR2 is FYNNEI in the germline V gene. V was pared by 7 bases and J by 0 bases, with 6 bases between. CDR3 sequence: CASTSYQETQYF. DNA for the CDR3: TGTGCCAGCACGAGTTACCAAGAGACCCAGTACTTC.

This chain joins TRBV7-6 and TRBJ1-3; D is uncertain. The CDR3 is made up of 15 amino acids. Germline CDR1 SGHVS, CDR2 FNYEAQ. The germline V and J ends were trimmed by 1 base and 6 bases, with 13 bases remaining between them. CDR3 loop: CASSLVSAGTNTIYF. The CDR3 DNA reads as TGTGCCAGCAGCTTAGTTTCCGCTGGCACAAACACCATATATTTT.

The DNA for the CDR3 is TGTGCCAGCAGTACAGGGGGCGGGACAGATACGCAGTATTTT. It is translated as CASSTGGGTDTQYF. The V call is TRBV28, the J call TRBJ2-3; 9 positions match TRBD1. CDR1 is MDHEN and CDR2 is SYDVKM in the germline V gene. The CDR3 runs 14 residues. The trim removed 5 bases at V and 3 bases at J, leaving 3 bases unmatched.

V usage is TRBV7-9 and J usage is TRBJ2-3; 12 bases agree with TRBD2. The trim removed 3 bases at V and 3 bases at J, leaving 1 base unmatched. This CDR3 has 15 residues. Germline loops: CDR1 SEHNR, CDR2 FQNEAQ (reference sequence). The chain's CDR3 is CASSFLAGGTDTQYF. CDR3 coding DNA: TGTGCCAGCAGCTTCCTAGCGGGAGGGACAGATACGCAGTATTTT. Looking up the rest from reference TRBV7-9 and TRBJ2-3 gives the full variable domain: DTGVSQNPRHKITKRGQNVTFRCDPISEHNRLYWYRQTLGQGPEFLTYFQNEAQLEKSRLLSDRFSAERPKGSFSTLEIQRTEQGDSAMYLCASSFLAGGTDTQYFGPGTRLTVL.

The chain is built from TRBV4-2 and TRBJ1-1; D is uncertain. V was trimmed by 0 bases and J by 4 bases, leaving 15 bases between them. From germline, CDR1 is LGHNA and CDR2 YNFKEQ. The CDR3 consists of 16 residues. The CDR3 DNA is TGTGCCAGCAGCCAAGATCCTCTGTTACGAGGCACTGAAGCTTTCTTT. It codes for CASSQDPLLRGTEAFF.

The chain has TRBV30 and TRBJ2-5, with D perhaps TRBD2 (6 bases). CDR3 length: 14 residues. The ends were cut back, 3 bases at V and 1 base at J, with 12 bases in the middle. Germline V gene sequence: CDR1 GTSNPN, CDR2 SVGIG (reference sequence). The CDR3 sequence: CAWRPGGSQETQYF. The CDR3 bases are TGTGCCTGGAGGCCCGGGGGAAGCCAAGAGACCCAGTACTTC.

The chain is built from TRBV4-3 and TRBJ2-2, with 11 bases identical to TRBD2. In germline, CDR1 is LGHNA, CDR2 YSLEER. The CDR3 totals 16 residues. The V and J ends lost 1 base and 6 bases, in that order; junction bases with no gene match: 4. CDR3 DNA sequence: TGCGCCAGCAGCCAAGCTCTACTAGCGGGAGCCGGGGAGCTGTTTTTT. Its translation is CASSQALLAGAGELFF.

Of note for this clone: The same CDR3 is also encoded by other DNA sequences in this sample. V gene TRBV30 combines with J gene TRBJ1-1; D is unresolved. The CDR3 extends over 13 amino acids. Looked up from germline, CDR1 is GTSNPN and CDR2 is SVGIG (reference sequence). Trimming stripped 2 bases from V and 0 bases from J, with 7 bases between. CDR3 residues: CAWSPTVNTEAFF. As DNA, the CDR3 is TGTGCCTGGAGTCCTACAGTGAACACTGAAGCTTTCTTT.

The rearrangement joins TRBV7-9 to TRBJ1-1; a possible D gene is TRBD1 (5 bases). CDR1 is SEHNR, CDR2 FQNEAQ, per germline (reference sequence). V gave up 5 bases and J gave up 5 bases, with 15 bases separating them. The CDR3 has 14 amino acids. The CDR3 sequence is CASSVSTGGTEAFF. CDR3 coding DNA: TGTGCCAGCAGCGTTAGCACGGGGGGAACTGAAGCTTTCTTT.

This chain joins TRBV29-1 and TRBJ2-5; either TRBD1 or TRBD2 may supply D (5 bases each). With the DNA end fitting TRBJ2-7 better, the J assignment may be wrong. The germline V gene encodes CDR1 SQVTM and CDR2 ANQGSEA. The CDR3 has 11 amino acids. CDR3 loop: CSGGNTYEQYF. CDR3 nucleotides: TGCAGCGGGGGGAATACCTACGAGCAGTACTTC.

The chain carries TRBV7-2 and TRBJ2-7, with D tentatively TRBD1 (5 bases). Between the trimmed V and J ends, which lost 1 base and 4 bases, there was a span of 11 bases. This CDR3 spans 14 amino acids. CDR1 is SGHTA, CDR2 FQGNSA, per germline. The CDR3 region is CASSLDPRAYEQYF. The CDR3 nucleotides are TGTGCCAGCAGCTTAGATCCCAGGGCTTACGAGCAGTACTTC.

The chain employs TRBV4-1 and TRBJ2-1; 10 nucleotides align to TRBD2. This CDR3 comprises 17 residues. Germline values: CDR1 MGHRA, CDR2 YSYEKL. The ends lost 5 bases at V and 9 bases at J; junction bases unmatched: 16. CDR3 in DNA: TGCGCCAGCAGCGGATTCGAAGCGGGAGGGCCCTTTAGTGAGCAGTTCTTC. Protein product: CASSGFEAGGPFSEQFF.

Comment on this clone: The same CDR3 is also encoded by other DNA sequences in this sample. The J gene is TRBJ1-2, the V gene TRBV6-5; D is uncertain. Germline assignment: CDR1 MNHEY and CDR2 SVGAGI. The CDR3 contains 13 residues. V dropped 0 bases and J dropped 4 bases, with 6 bases sitting between them. CDR3 bases: TGTGCCAGCAGTTACTCCGGGTCCTATGGCTACACCTTC. Residues: CASSYSGSYGYTF.

This chain joins TRBV14 and TRBJ2-1; D may be TRBD2 (5 bases). The V and J ends lost 0 bases and 4 bases respectively, with 10 bases between them. CDR3 length equals 15 residues. The germline V gene encodes CDR1 SGHDN and CDR2 FVKESK. CDR3 region: CASSQEKGEYNEQFF. CDR3 nucleotides: TGTGCCAGCAGCCAAGAAAAGGGAGAGTACAATGAGCAGTTCTTC.

The chain employs TRBV19 and TRBJ1-5; D unclear. Between the trimmed V and J ends, which lost 4 bases and 4 bases, there was a span of 8 bases. Looked up from germline, CDR1 is LNHDA and CDR2 is SQIVND (reference sequence). The CDR3 contains 13 residues. The CDR3 nucleotides are TGTGCCAGTAGTACGGACGGGAATCAGCCCCAGCATTTT. Translated, it gives CASSTDGNQPQHF. Variable domain in full (rest from reference TRBV19 and TRBJ1-5): DGGITQSPKYLFRKEGQNVTLSCEQNLNHDAMYWYRQDPGQGLRLIYYSQIVNDFQKGDIAEGYSVSREKKESFPLTVTSAQKNPTAFYLCASSTDGNQPQHFGDGTRLSIL.

CDR3 nucleotides: TGCAGCGTTGCCGGCCGAAGGGACAGGGACTCCTACAATGAGCAGTTCTTC. It specifies CSVAGRRDRDSYNEQFF. The rearrangement links TRBV29-1 to TRBJ2-1; 9 nucleotides line up with TRBD1. CDR1 SQVTM and CDR2 ANQGSEA come from the germline V gene. Trimming removed 4 bases from V and 0 bases from J; junction bases left unmatched: 10. This CDR3 is 17 amino acids long.

The CDR3 DNA reads as TGTGCCAGCAGCCGACAGGGGCTAGGGGGTAATGAAAAACTGTTTTTT. Protein: CASSRQGLGGNEKLFF. The chain has TRBV7-2 and TRBJ1-4; 8 bases align to TRBD1. The germline V gene encodes CDR1 SGHTA and CDR2 FQGNSA. The V gene end was trimmed by 5 bases and the J gene end by 4 bases; junction bases not matched to a gene: 9. The CDR3 length is 16 residues.

To note about this clone: In the same sample, other DNA sequences code for this CDR3. This sequence joins TRBV18 and TRBJ2-7; D unclear. The CDR3 contains 13 residues. V was pared by 6 bases and J by 2 bases, with 11 bases between. Germline assignment: CDR1 KGHSH and CDR2 LQKENI. The CDR3 DNA follows: TGTGCCAGCTCCCCCGGTGGGCCCTACGAGCAGTACTTC. Encoded protein: CASSPGGPYEQYF.

V and J are TRBV4-1 and TRBJ2-1; D remains unclear. Germline V CDR1 and CDR2: MGHRA, YSYEKL. The CDR3 runs 13 residues. Trimming shortened V by 2 bases and J by 12 bases, and 14 bases separated the two germline ends. The CDR3 nucleotides are TGCGCCAGCAGCCAAAGTTTAACGGGTGGGCAGTTCTTC. This gives the protein CASSQSLTGGQFF.

V gene TRBV5-1 combines with J gene TRBJ2-2; D possibly corresponds to TRBD1 (5 bases). Trimming cost V 4 bases and J 4 bases, with 8 bases left between them. The CDR3 has 13 amino acids. CDR1 and CDR2 (germline): SGHRS, YFSETQ. The CDR3 here is CASSVDSTGELFF. The CDR3 nucleotides read TGCGCCAGCAGCGTCGACAGCACCGGGGAGCTGTTTTTT.

As regards this clone: Different DNA sequences within this sample yield the same CDR3. The gene calls are TRBV14 and TRBJ2-5; D gene uncertain. V lost 4 bases, J lost 4 bases, and 4 bases lay in between. The CDR3 loop spans 11 amino acids. The V gene's germline CDR1 is SGHDN and CDR2 FVKESK. The CDR3 is CASSRGETQYF. CDR3 nucleotide sequence: TGTGCCAGCAGCCGAGGAGAGACCCAGTACTTC. Drawing the rest from reference TRBV14 and TRBJ2-5, the complete variable domain is EAGVTQFPSHSVIEKGQTVTLRCDPISGHDNLYWYRRVMGKEIKFLLHFVKESKQDESGMPNNRFLAERTGGTYSTLKVQPAELEDSGVYFCASSRGETQYFGPGTRLLVL.

The chain combines TRBV18 with TRBJ1-2, with 7 bases matching TRBD1. CDR3 length: 14 residues. In germline, CDR1 is KGHSH, CDR2 LQKENI. V lost 2 bases, J lost 6 bases, and 6 bases stayed unmatched. DNA of the CDR3: TGTGCCAGCTCACCATTCCAGGGGGAGGATGGCTACACCTTC. Encoded protein: CASSPFQGEDGYTF.

The chain joins TRBV9 to TRBJ2-5, with 7 nucleotides matching TRBD2. The CDR3 runs to 16 residues. Per germline, CDR1 SGDLS and CDR2 YYNGEE. Trimming took 2 bases from V and 5 from J; bases not matched to a gene: 12. The CDR3 nucleotides are TGTGCCAGCAGCGTTGCTAGCGGTCTTATGTGGGAGACCCAGTACTTC. Encoded protein: CASSVASGLMWETQYF.

J is TRBJ2-6 and V is TRBV5-1; D not certain. Trimming left V 0 bases short and J 0 bases short, with 13 bases between. This CDR3 contains 18 residues. The germline gives CDR1 SGHRS, CDR2 YFSETQ. The CDR3 here is CASSLGTALPSGANVLTF. The DNA of the CDR3 is TGCGCCAGCAGCTTGGGGACCGCCCTACCCTCTGGGGCCAACGTCCTGACTTTC.

The rearrangement uses TRBV15 and TRBJ2-7, with 8 bases that match TRBD1. V gave up 1 base and J gave up 2 bases; unmatched junction bases: 4. Germline CDR1 is LNHNV and CDR2 is YYDKDF (reference sequence). This CDR3 contains 15 residues. This chain's CDR3 is CATSRGTGIAYEQYF. DNA of the CDR3: TGTGCCACCAGCAGAGGGACAGGGATAGCCTACGAGCAGTACTTC.

This chain joins TRBV27 and TRBJ2-1, with D perhaps TRBD1 (6 bases). In germline, CDR1 is MNHEY, CDR2 SMNVEV (reference sequence). The CDR3 runs 14 residues. Trimming removed 2 bases at V and 4 bases at J, with 9 bases between. The CDR3 here is CASSLGQRYNEQFF. The CDR3 nucleotides read TGTGCCAGCAGTTTAGGACAGCGTTACAATGAGCAGTTCTTC.

The chain couples TRBV5-8 to TRBJ1-5; D remains unclear. Germline V gene lookup returns CDR1 SGHTS and CDR2 YDEGEE. The CDR3 totals 15 residues. Trimming took 0 bases from V and 1 from J, leaving 8 bases between them. The DNA of the CDR3 is TGTGCCAGCAGCTTGGGATTTAGAAGCAATCAGCCCCAGCATTTT. It encodes CASSLGFRSNQPQHF.

This chain uses TRBV6-1 with TRBJ1-5; TRBD1 is a possible D gene (5 bases). The ends were cut back, 6 bases at V and 0 bases at J, with 12 bases in the middle. Germline V CDR1 and CDR2: MNHNS, SASEGT. The CDR3 has 15 residues. The DNA of the CDR3 is TGTGCCAGCAGCCAGGGAACTTATAGCAATCAGCCCCAGCATTTT. Translation gives CASSQGTYSNQPQHF.

This clone was recorded only once. This rearrangement joins TRBV7-2 to TRBJ2-1, with 10 nucleotides matching TRBD1. The CDR3 is made up of 16 amino acids. Germline V gives CDR1 SGHTA, CDR2 FQGNSA. Trimming cost V 5 bases and J 6 bases; bases outside gene matches: 10. The CDR3 spells CASSLSPGQGSNEQFF. CDR3 sequence (DNA): TGTGCCAGCAGCCTGTCACCGGGACAGGGGAGCAATGAGCAGTTCTTC.

Regarding this clone: Other DNA sequences of this sample code for an identical CDR3. V is TRBV29-1 and J is TRBJ2-1; D remains ambiguous. CDR3 size: 14 residues. Trimming cost V 2 bases and J 1 base, with 9 bases left between them. From germline, CDR1 is SQVTM and CDR2 ANQGSEA. The CDR3 sequence is CSVERLLSYNEQFF. The CDR3 bases are TGCAGCGTTGAACGGCTCCTATCCTACAATGAGCAGTTCTTC.